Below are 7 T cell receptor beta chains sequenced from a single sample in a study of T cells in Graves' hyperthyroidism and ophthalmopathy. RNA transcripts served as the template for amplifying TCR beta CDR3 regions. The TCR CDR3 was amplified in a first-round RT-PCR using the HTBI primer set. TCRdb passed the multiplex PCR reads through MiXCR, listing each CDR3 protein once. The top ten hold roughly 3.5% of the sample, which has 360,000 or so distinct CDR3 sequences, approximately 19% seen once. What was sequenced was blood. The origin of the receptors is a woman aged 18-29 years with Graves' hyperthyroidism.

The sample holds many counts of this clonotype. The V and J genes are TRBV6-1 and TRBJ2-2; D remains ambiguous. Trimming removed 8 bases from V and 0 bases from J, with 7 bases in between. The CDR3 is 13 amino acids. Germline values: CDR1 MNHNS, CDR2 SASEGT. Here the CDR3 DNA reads TGTGCCAGCGCCAGGACGAACACCGGGGAGCTGTTTTTT. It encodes CASARTNTGELFF.

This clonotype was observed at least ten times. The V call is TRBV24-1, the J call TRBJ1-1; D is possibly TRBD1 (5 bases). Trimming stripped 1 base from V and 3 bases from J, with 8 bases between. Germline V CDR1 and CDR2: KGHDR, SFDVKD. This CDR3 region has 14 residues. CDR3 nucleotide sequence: TGTGCCACCAGTGATTTAGACAGCTACACTGAAGCTTTCTTT. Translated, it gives CATSDLDSYTEAFF.

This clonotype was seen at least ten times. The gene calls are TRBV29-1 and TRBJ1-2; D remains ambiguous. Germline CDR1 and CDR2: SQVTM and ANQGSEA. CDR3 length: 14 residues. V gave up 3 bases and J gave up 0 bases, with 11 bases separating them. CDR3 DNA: TGCAGCGTTGATAGCGTGACTTCTAACTATGGCTACACCTTC. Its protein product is CSVDSVTSNYGYTF.

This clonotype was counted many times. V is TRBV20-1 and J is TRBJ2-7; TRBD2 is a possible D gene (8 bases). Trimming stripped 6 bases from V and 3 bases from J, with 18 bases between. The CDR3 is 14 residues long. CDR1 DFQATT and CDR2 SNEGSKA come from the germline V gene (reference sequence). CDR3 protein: CSATGGTEFYEQYF. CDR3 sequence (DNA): TGCAGTGCGACGGGAGGGACAGAATTCTACGAGCAGTACTTC.

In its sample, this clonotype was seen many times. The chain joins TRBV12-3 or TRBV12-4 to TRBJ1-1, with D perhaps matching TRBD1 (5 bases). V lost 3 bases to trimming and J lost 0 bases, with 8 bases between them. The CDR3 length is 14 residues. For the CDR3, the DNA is TGTGCCAGCAGTTTTTGGGGCCTGAACACTGAAGCTTTCTTT. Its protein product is CASSFWGLNTEAFF.

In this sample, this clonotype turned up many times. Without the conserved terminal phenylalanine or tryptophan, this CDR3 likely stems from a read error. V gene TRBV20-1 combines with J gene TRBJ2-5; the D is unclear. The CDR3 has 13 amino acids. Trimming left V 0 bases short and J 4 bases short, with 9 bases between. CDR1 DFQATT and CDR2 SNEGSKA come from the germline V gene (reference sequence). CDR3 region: CSARDLPTETQYL. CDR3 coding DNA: TGCAGTGCTAGAGATCTTCCCACAGAGACCCAGTACCTC.

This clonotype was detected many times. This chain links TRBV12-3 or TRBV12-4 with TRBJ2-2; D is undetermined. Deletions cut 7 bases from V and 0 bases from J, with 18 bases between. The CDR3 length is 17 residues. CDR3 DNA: TGTGCCAGCATCTCCGTTAGGGCAGGAGCGAACACCGGGGAGCTGTTTTTT. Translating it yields CASISVRAGANTGELFF.